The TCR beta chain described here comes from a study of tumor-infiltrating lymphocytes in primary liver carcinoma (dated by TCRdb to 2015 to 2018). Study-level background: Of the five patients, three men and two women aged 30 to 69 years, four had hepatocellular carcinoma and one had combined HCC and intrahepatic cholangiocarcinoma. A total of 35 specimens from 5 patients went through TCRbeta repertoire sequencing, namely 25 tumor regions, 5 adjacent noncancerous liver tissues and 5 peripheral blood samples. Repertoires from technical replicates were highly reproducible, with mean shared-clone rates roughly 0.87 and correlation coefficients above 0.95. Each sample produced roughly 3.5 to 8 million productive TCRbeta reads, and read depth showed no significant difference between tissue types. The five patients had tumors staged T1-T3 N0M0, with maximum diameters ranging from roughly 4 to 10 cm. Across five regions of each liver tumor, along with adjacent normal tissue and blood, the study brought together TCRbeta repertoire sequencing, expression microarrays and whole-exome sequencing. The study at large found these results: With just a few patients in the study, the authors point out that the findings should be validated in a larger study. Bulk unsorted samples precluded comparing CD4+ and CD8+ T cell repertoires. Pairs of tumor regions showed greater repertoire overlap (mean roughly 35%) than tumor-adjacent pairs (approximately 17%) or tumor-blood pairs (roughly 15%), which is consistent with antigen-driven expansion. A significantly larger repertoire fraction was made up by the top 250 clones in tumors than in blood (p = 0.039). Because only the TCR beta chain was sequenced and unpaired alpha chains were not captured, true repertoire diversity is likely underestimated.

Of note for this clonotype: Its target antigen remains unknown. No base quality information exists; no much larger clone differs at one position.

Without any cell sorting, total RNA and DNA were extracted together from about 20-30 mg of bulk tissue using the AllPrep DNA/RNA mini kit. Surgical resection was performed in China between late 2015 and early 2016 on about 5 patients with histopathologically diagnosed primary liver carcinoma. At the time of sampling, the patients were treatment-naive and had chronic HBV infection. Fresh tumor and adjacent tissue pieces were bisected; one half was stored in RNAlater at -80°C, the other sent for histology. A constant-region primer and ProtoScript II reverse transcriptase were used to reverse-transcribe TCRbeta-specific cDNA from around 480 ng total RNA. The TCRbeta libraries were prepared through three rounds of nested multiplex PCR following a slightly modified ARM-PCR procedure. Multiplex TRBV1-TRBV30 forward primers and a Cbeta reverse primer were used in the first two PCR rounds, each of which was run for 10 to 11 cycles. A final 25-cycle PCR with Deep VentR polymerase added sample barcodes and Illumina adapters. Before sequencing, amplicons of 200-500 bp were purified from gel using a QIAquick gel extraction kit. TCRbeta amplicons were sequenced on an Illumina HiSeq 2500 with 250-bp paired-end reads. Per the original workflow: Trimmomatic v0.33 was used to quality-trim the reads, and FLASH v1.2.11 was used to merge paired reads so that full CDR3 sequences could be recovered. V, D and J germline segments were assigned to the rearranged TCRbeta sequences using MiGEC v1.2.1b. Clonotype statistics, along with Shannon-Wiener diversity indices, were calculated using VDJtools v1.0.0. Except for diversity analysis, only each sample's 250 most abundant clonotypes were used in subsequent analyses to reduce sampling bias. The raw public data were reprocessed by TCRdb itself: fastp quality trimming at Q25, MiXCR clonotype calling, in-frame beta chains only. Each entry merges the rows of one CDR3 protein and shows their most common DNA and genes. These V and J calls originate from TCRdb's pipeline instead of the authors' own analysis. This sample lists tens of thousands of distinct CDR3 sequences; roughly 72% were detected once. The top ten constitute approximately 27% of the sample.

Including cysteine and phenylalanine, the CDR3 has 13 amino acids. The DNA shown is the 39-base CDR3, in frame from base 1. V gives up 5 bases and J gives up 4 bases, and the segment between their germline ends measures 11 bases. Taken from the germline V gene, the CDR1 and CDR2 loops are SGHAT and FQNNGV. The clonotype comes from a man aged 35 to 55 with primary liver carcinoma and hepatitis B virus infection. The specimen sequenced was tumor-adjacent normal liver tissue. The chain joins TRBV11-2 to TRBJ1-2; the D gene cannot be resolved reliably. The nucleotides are TGTGCCAGCAGCCGACGGGGAGTCTATGGCTACACCTTC. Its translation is CASSRRGVYGYTF. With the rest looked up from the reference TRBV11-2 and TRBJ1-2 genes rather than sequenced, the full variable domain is EAGVAQSPRYKIIEKRQSVAFWCNPISGHATLYWYQQILGQGPKLLIQFQNNGVVDDSQLPKDRFSAERLKGVDSTLKIQPAKLEDSAVYLCASSRRGVYGYTFGSGTRLTVV.